Sequencing of this T cell receptor beta chain was carried out in a study of OX40 agonist ivuxolimab in advanced cancers. About the study: The patients got ivuxolimab, which is an agonistic anti-OX40 (CD134) antibody. Study-level points and caveats: Circulating CD4+ and CD8+ T cells showed clonal expansion by week 6 at 0.1 to 3.0 mg/kg.

With 5 bases clipped from V and 5 bases from J, the junction kept 3 bases outside the gene matches. CDR1 and CDR2 (germline): SGHRS, YFSETQ. This CDR3 has 14 amino acids. With autoimmune disease history or systemic immunosuppression, patients were excluded. Note on this clone: Its antigen is unknown.

Some clones are missing from TCRdb's copy, which holds only in-frame ones; the method was immunoSEQ multiplex PCR. The sample shows 50,000 to 75,000 clones, approximately 85% of them seen only once. The TCR was taken from an adult with an advanced solid tumor such as melanoma, head and neck, liver or kidney cancer. Here the sequenced sample was CD4+ or CD8+ T cells sorted from blood, taken in a trial of the OX40 agonist ivuxolimab. This rearrangement joins TRBV5-1 to TRBJ2-2, with 10 positions matching TRBD1. The CDR3 spells CASSTDRGTGELFF. In DNA form, the CDR3 reads TGCGCCAGCAGTACGGACAGGGGGACCGGGGAGCTGTTTTTT.